The next 14 T cell receptor beta chains were all read from a single sample in a study of shared clonotypes between healthy human individuals. The assay was immunoSEQ multiplex PCR, and TCRdb's table has in-frame clones only and misses some. The sample has around 600,000 clones; 85% to 95% are singletons. Selected positively for CCR7 and CD45RO-negative, naive CD8 cells excluded terminally differentiated effector memory CD45RA+ cells. Sequencing used naive CD8+ T cells sorted from blood. The receptor set was obtained from a young woman in good health.

The chain combines TRBV27 with TRBJ2-7, with D possibly TRBD2 on 5 matching bases. The CDR3 loop spans 13 amino acids. Trimming took 6 bases from V and 3 from J, leaving 12 bases between them. Germline values: CDR1 MNHEY, CDR2 SMNVEV (reference sequence). The CDR3 loop reads CASRLEWGYEQYF. The DNA of the CDR3 is TGTGCCAGCAGACTAGAATGGGGCTACGAGCAGTACTTC.

This chain joins TRBV9 and TRBJ1-5, with 7 bases identical to TRBD1. Trimming at V came to 5 bases and at J to 3 bases, leaving 8 bases not matched to a gene. The CDR3 runs 15 residues. Germline V gives CDR1 SGDLS, CDR2 YYNGEE. CDR3 bases: TGTGCCAGCAGTCCAGGGGGTTCGAACAATCAGCCCCAGCATTTT. Its protein is CASSPGGSNNQPQHF. Based on the CDR3 plus reference TRBV9 and TRBJ1-5, the full variable domain is DSGVTQTPKHLITATGQRVTLRCSPRSGDLSVYWYQQSLDQGLQFLIQYYNGEERAKGNILERFSAQQFPDLHSELNLSSLELGDSALYFCASSPGGSNNQPQHFGDGTRLSIL.

J is TRBJ1-5 and V is TRBV27; 7 bases align to TRBD1. The junction had 3 bases not matched to a gene; V was cut back by 7 bases and J by 6 bases. Germline V CDR1 and CDR2: MNHEY, SMNVEV (reference sequence). The CDR3 sequence is 12 residues long. The CDR3 DNA reads as TGTGCCAGCAAGGGGGCCGGTCAGCCCCAGCATTTT. It translates to CASKGAGQPQHF.

This chain connects TRBV6-5 to TRBJ1-1; tentative D call: TRBD1 (6 bases). V was shortened by 2 bases and J by 7 bases, with 11 bases between the two germline ends. Per germline, CDR1 MNHEY and CDR2 SVGAGI. The length of the CDR3 is 13 residues. The CDR3 loop is CASSYGEGGEAFF. CDR3 coding DNA: TGTGCCAGCAGTTACGGGGAGGGGGGTGAAGCTTTCTTT.

The rearrangement uses TRBV29-1 and TRBJ2-7; D is possibly TRBD1 (6 bases). This CDR3 has 13 residues. V was shortened by 2 bases and J by 1 base, with 9 bases between the two germline ends. Germline-derived CDR1 and CDR2 are SQVTM and ANQGSEA. The CDR3 DNA reads as TGCAGCGTTGAATCGACAGGTTCCTACGAGCAGTACTTC. Translated: CSVESTGSYEQYF.

This clone was counted only a few times. CDR3: CASSHRTSGNEDEQYF. CDR3 nucleotide sequence: TGTGCCAGCAGTCACCGGACTAGCGGTAACGAGGACGAGCAGTACTTC. The chain has TRBV6-4 and TRBJ2-7; 10 nucleotides line up with TRBD2. CDR1 and CDR2 (germline): MRHNA, SNTAGT. Trimming cost V 5 bases and J 5 bases; bases outside gene matches: 12. The CDR3 contains 16 residues.

As concerns this clone: Other DNA sequences in the same sample also yield this CDR3. The chain employs TRBV9 and TRBJ2-1; 7 nucleotides align to TRBD2. Per germline, CDR1 SGDLS and CDR2 YYNGEE. V dropped 2 bases and J dropped 8; count of bases not matched to a gene: 7. This CDR3 spans 14 amino acids. The DNA of the CDR3 is TGTGCCAGCAGCGTCGGCGGGGGATCAGATGAGCAGTTCTTC. Translating it yields CASSVGGGSDEQFF.

The chain is built from TRBV5-6 and TRBJ2-5, with 9 positions matching TRBD1. V was pared by 2 bases and J by 2 bases, with 1 base of the junction left unmatched. From germline, CDR1 is SGHDT and CDR2 YYEEEE. The CDR3 spans 14 residues. This CDR3 is CASSFDRGQETQYF. The CDR3 DNA reads TGTGCCAGCAGCTTCGACAGGGGGCAAGAGACCCAGTACTTC.

This clone was recorded once. This chain links TRBV13 with TRBJ2-7; D is undetermined. Deletions cut 4 bases from V and 4 bases from J, with 11 bases between. Germline-derived CDR1 and CDR2 are PRHDT and FYEKMQ (reference sequence). This CDR3 is built from 13 residues. The CDR3 DNA sequence: TGTGCCAGCAGCTCATCTACCCATTACGAGCAGTACTTC. It translates to CASSSSTHYEQYF. Supplemented by reference TRBV13 and TRBJ2-7, the full variable domain reads AAGVIQSPRHLIKEKRETATLKCYPIPRHDTVYWYQQGPGQDPQFLISFYEKMQSDKGSIPDRFSAQQFSDYHSELNMSSLELGDSALYFCASSSSTHYEQYFGPGTRLTVT.

This clone was found once. The genes are TRBV13 and TRBJ2-7; D gene uncertain. The CDR3 sequence is 14 residues long. V dropped 1 base and J dropped 4 bases, with 11 bases sitting between them. CDR1 PRHDT and CDR2 FYEKMQ come from the germline V gene (reference sequence). The CDR3 region is CASSLDGSSYEQYF. CDR3 DNA: TGTGCCAGCAGCTTAGACGGCTCTAGTTACGAGCAGTACTTC.

The chain joins TRBV7-9 to TRBJ2-2; 8 bases line up with TRBD1. The V and J ends lost 5 bases and 6 bases, in that order; junction bases with no gene match: 8. The length of the CDR3 is 15 residues. CDR1 is SEHNR, CDR2 FQNEAQ, per germline (reference sequence). Here the CDR3 DNA reads TGTGCCAGCAGCCCTGACAGGGGTAGAGCCGGGGAGCTGTTTTTT. Encoded protein: CASSPDRGRAGELFF.

The chain is built from TRBV2 and TRBJ2-5; the D gene is possibly TRBD1 (5 bases). Trimming pared 7 bases from V and 5 bases from J, leaving 14 bases between. This CDR3 has 13 residues. The germline V gene encodes CDR1 SNHLY and CDR2 FYNNEI. CDR3: CASMGLVWETQYF. The CDR3 coding sequence is TGTGCCAGCATGGGGCTAGTCTGGGAGACCCAGTACTTC.

The chain employs TRBV2 and TRBJ2-1; the match to TRBD1 covers 9 bases. This CDR3 region has 14 residues. Germline V lookup: CDR1 SNHLY, CDR2 FYNNEI. Germline trimming cut 10 bases from V and 4 bases from J; bases unmatched to any gene: 8. The CDR3 nucleotides read TGTGCCAACCAAGGACAGGGGACGTACAATGAGCAGTTCTTC. Amino acid sequence: CANQGQGTYNEQFF.

The rearrangement links TRBV28 to TRBJ2-7; 9 bases line up with TRBD2. The CDR3 runs to 13 residues. V gave up 10 bases and J gave up 6 bases; unmatched junction bases: 10. CDR1 is MDHEN, CDR2 SYDVKM, per germline. CDR3 protein: CATRPAGGLEQYF. CDR3 bases: TGTGCCACCAGGCCAGCGGGAGGCCTCGAGCAGTACTTC. Complete variable domain (other parts from reference TRBV28 and TRBJ2-7): DVKVTQSSRYLVKRTGEKVFLECVQDMDHENMFWYRQDPGLGLRLIYFSYDVKMKEKGDIPEGYSVSREKKERFSLILESASTNQTSMYLCATRPAGGLEQYFGPGTRLTVT.